The text below deals with one T cell receptor (beta chain). The V and J ends lost 1 base and 2 bases respectively, with 12 bases between them. Germline loops: CDR1 SGHTA, CDR2 FQGNSA. This CDR3 has 15 amino acids. This specimen comes from a study of shared clonotypes between healthy human individuals. Some clones are missing from TCRdb's copy, which holds only in-frame ones; the method was immunoSEQ multiplex PCR. The sample yields just over 2,000,000 clones, 85% to 95% seen once. A CD45RA+ naive subset and a CD45RA-negative memory subset were split from CD4+ cells. Sequencing used naive CD4+ T cells sorted from blood. Described subset: CD45RA+ positively selected. The chain employs TRBV7-2 and TRBJ2-7; no definite D call. This receptor was identified in a man between 18 and 29 years old in good health. Written as DNA, the CDR3 is TGTGCCAGCAGCTTAGATCGGCAGTCAACCTACGAGCAGTACTTC. It is translated as CASSLDRQSTYEQYF.